This T cell receptor beta chain appears in the sequencing data of a study of sequential checkpoint blockade in melanoma. Study at large: Randomization was 1:1 between first-line nivolumab→ipilimumab and ipilimumab→nivolumab.

TCRdb keeps only in-frame clones here, not all; method: immunoSEQ multiplex PCR. The sample lists about 7,100 clones, approximately 80% seen once, with about 7.4% in the top ten. V was pared by 3 bases and J by 0 bases, with 15 bases between. CDR1 SNHLY and CDR2 FYNNEI come from the germline V gene. This CDR3 is built from 16 residues. Stated treatment: randomized to nivolumab then ipilimumab (arm A) or the reverse (arm B). Patients had received no earlier DNA-damaging chemotherapy. From thawed PBMCs, live CD3+CD8+ cells negative for CD19 and CD56 were sorted. The source of this sequence is a human donor with melanoma. V usage is TRBV2 and J usage is TRBJ2-7; D may be TRBD2 (6 bases). The specimen was CD8+ T cells sorted from blood (inferred from file names), collected from a patient given nivolumab and ipilimumab in sequence. The DNA of the CDR3 is TGTGCCAGCAGTGAGGTTTCTCTCGGGAGCTCCTACGAGCAGTACTTC. Protein sequence: CASSEVSLGSSYEQYF. The full variable domain, with the rest looked up from reference TRBV2 and TRBJ2-7, is EPEVTQTPSHQVTQMGQEVILRCVPISNHLYFYWYRQILGQKVEFLVSFYNNEISEKSEIFDDQFSVERPDGSNFTLKIRSTKLEDSAMYFCASSEVSLGSSYEQYFGPGTRLTVT.